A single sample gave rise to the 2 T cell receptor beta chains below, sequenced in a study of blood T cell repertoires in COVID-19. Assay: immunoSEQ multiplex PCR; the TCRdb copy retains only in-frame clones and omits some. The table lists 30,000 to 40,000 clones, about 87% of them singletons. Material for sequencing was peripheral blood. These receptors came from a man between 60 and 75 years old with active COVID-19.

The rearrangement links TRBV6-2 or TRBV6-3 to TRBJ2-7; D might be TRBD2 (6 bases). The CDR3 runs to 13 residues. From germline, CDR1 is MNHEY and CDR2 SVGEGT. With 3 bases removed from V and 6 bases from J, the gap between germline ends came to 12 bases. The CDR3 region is CASSYFPGGEQYF. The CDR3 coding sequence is TGTGCCAGCAGTTATTTCCCCGGGGGCGAGCAGTACTTC.

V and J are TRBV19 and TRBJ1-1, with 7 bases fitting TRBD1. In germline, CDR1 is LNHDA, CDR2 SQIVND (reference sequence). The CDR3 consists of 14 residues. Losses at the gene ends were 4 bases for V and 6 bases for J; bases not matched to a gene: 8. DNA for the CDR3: TGTGCCAGTAGTACCCGACAGGGTCGTGCTGAAGCTTTCTTT. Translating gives CASSTRQGRAEAFF.